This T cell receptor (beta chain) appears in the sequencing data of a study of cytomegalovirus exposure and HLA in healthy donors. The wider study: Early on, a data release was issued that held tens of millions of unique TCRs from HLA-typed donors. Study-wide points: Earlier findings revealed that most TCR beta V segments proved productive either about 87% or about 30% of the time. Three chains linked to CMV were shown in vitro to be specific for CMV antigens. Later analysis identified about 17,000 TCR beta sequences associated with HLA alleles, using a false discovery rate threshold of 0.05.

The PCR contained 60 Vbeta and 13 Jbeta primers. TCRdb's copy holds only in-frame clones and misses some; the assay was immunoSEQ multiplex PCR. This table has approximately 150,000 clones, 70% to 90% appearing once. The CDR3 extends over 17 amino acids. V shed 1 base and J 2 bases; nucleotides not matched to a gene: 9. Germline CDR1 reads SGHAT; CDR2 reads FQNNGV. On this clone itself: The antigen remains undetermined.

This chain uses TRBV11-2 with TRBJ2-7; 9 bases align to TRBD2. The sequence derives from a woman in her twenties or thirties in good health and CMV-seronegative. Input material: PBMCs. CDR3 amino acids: CASSLGGVAGAAYEQYF. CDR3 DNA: TGTGCCAGCAGCTTAGGAGGGGTAGCGGGAGCTGCCTACGAGCAGTACTTC.